These 28 T cell receptor beta chains share one sample of origin, sequenced in a study of beta chain features in type 1 diabetes. The isolated RNA, all of it, was reverse transcribed, so expressed TCRB transcripts were what got sequenced. Measured with immunoSEQ multiplex PCR; TCRdb has only the in-frame clones, and not every one. The sample shows under 400,000 clones, around 13% of them seen only once. The sequenced material came from naive CD4+ T cells from blood. The source is a man aged 18 to 35 in good health.

This clone showed up just a few times. The J gene is TRBJ2-2, the V gene TRBV19; 9 nucleotides align to TRBD2. The CDR3 totals 18 residues. CDR1 is LNHDA and CDR2 is SQIVND in the germline V gene (reference sequence). V lost 4 bases, J lost 5 bases, and 14 bases stayed unmatched. The CDR3 region is CASSTRQLAGERTGELFF. As DNA, the CDR3 is TGTGCCAGTAGTACCAGACAATTAGCGGGAGAAAGGACCGGGGAGCTGTTTTTT.

At least ten counts were recorded for this clone. J is TRBJ2-3 and V is TRBV15; D perhaps matches TRBD1 (5 bases). Germline lookup yields CDR1 LNHNV and CDR2 YYDKDF (reference sequence). This CDR3 region has 14 residues. V was trimmed by 1 base and J by 4 bases, leaving 9 bases between them. DNA for the CDR3: TGTGCCACCAGCAGAGCAGCAGGGCCAGATACGCAGTATTTT. As protein: CATSRAAGPDTQYF.

The rearrangement uses TRBV7-8 and TRBJ2-1; TRBD1 aligns across 9 bases. V lost 5 bases, J lost 9 bases, and 11 bases stayed unmatched. CDR3 length equals 15 residues. Germline V gene sequence: CDR1 SGHVS, CDR2 FQNEAQ. CDR3 coding DNA: TGTGCCAGCAGCCGGGTCCGGGACAGGGTGGCTGAGCAGTTCTTC. It encodes CASSRVRDRVAEQFF.

This clone was picked up a small number of times. The V and J genes are TRBV11-1 and TRBJ2-3; 12 bases agree with TRBD2. CDR1 is SGHAT and CDR2 is FQDESV in the germline V gene (reference sequence). The CDR3 length is 16 residues. The V segment lost 3 bases and the J segment 3 bases; nucleotides outside the gene matches: 4. The CDR3 nucleotides read TGTGCCAGCAGCTTTCGACTAGCGGGAGTTACAGATACGCAGTATTTT. As protein: CASSFRLAGVTDTQYF.

This clone was recorded a few times. Different DNA sequences within this sample yield the same CDR3. The chain joins TRBV5-1 to TRBJ1-1; D is unresolved. The CDR3 has 14 amino acids. V was pared by 0 bases and J by 1 base, with 7 bases between. Germline CDR1 is SGHRS and CDR2 is YFSETQ. The CDR3: CASSLGRGNTEAFF. CDR3 DNA sequence: TGCGCCAGCAGCTTGGGTCGAGGGAACACTGAAGCTTTCTTT. The variable domain in full, with the rest retrieved from reference TRBV5-1 and TRBJ1-1, is KAGVTQTPRYLIKTRGQQVTLSCSPISGHRSVSWYQQTPGQGLQFLFEYFSETQRNKGNFPGRFSGRQFSNSRSEMNVSTLELGDSALYLCASSLGRGNTEAFFGQGTRLTVV.

This clone was seen only a few times. The chain carries TRBV28 and TRBJ2-4; a possible D gene is TRBD2 (5 bases). Germline lookup yields CDR1 MDHEN and CDR2 SYDVKM. The CDR3 contains 17 residues. V was shortened by 1 base and J by 6 bases, with 19 bases between the two germline ends. CDR3 DNA sequence: TGTGCCAGCAGTTTATTAGGGCAGGACCCCGCGGGAAACATTCAGTACTTC. This translates into CASSLLGQDPAGNIQYF.

A few counts support this clone. V gene TRBV7-3 combines with J gene TRBJ2-2, with D tentatively TRBD1 (6 bases). There are 14 residues in the CDR3. V was pared by 5 bases and J by 0 bases, with 7 bases between. Germline V gene lookup returns CDR1 SGHTA and CDR2 FQGTGA. CDR3 protein: CASSTGTNTGELFF. In nucleotides, the CDR3 is TGTGCCAGCAGCACAGGGACGAACACCGGGGAGCTGTTTTTT.

CDR3 amino acids: CASKRTGTPLGTEAFF. The CDR3 DNA follows: TGTGCCAGTAAACGGACAGGGACCCCCCTGGGCACTGAAGCTTTCTTT. The chain has TRBV19 and TRBJ1-1; TRBD1 matches 8 bases. V trimming: 7 bases; J trimming: 4 bases; junction bases outside the gene matches: 14. The germline V gene encodes CDR1 LNHDA and CDR2 SQIVND (reference sequence). There are 16 residues in the CDR3.

J is TRBJ1-1 and V is TRBV19; no definite D call. V lost 8 bases and J 1 base, leaving 20 bases between the germline ends. CDR3 length equals 16 residues. Germline V gene sequence: CDR1 LNHDA, CDR2 SQIVND (reference sequence). CDR3 amino acids: CASSPRPRRGNTEAFF. CDR3 nucleotides: TGTGCCAGTTCTCCCAGGCCAAGGCGGGGGAACACTGAAGCTTTCTTT. The entire variable domain, with the rest obtained from reference TRBV19 and TRBJ1-1, is as follows: DGGITQSPKYLFRKEGQNVTLSCEQNLNHDAMYWYRQDPGQGLRLIYYSQIVNDFQKGDIAEGYSVSREKKESFPLTVTSAQKNPTAFYLCASSPRPRRGNTEAFFGQGTRLTVV.

The chain is built from TRBV28 and TRBJ2-1; 7 nucleotides match TRBD2. Per germline, CDR1 MDHEN and CDR2 SYDVKM. With V trimmed by 6 bases and J by 4 bases, 6 bases remained unmatched. The length of the CDR3 is 14 residues. The CDR3 is CASRPAGQYNEQFF. Written as DNA, the CDR3 is TGTGCCAGCAGACCAGCGGGGCAGTACAATGAGCAGTTCTTC.

The V and J genes are TRBV25-1 and TRBJ2-3, with 7 nucleotides matching TRBD2. This CDR3 contains 16 residues. Germline values: CDR1 MGHDK, CDR2 SYGVNS. With V trimmed by 1 base and J by 3 bases, 7 bases remained unmatched. CDR3 sequence: CASSEFASGVTDTQYF. The CDR3 region has the DNA TGTGCCAGCAGTGAATTCGCTAGCGGCGTTACAGATACGCAGTATTTT.

This clone turned up a few times. The V call is TRBV6-6, the J call TRBJ2-1, with 8 bases that match TRBD1. This CDR3 spans 15 amino acids. Looked up from germline, CDR1 is MNHNY and CDR2 is SVGAGI (reference sequence). Trimming cost V 2 bases and J 2 bases; bases outside gene matches: 2. The CDR3 sequence is CASSYETGAYNEQFF. CDR3 DNA: TGTGCCAGCAGTTACGAGACAGGGGCCTACAATGAGCAGTTCTTC.

V is TRBV30 and J is TRBJ1-5, with D unresolved. Germline V gene lookup returns CDR1 GTSNPN and CDR2 SVGIG (reference sequence). V was pared by 0 bases and J by 7 bases, with 10 bases between. The CDR3 has 13 residues. Here the CDR3 DNA reads TGTGCCTGGAGTGTTCAGGATTCCCAGCCCCAGCATTTT. Amino acid sequence: CAWSVQDSQPQHF.

This rearrangement joins TRBV7-9 to TRBJ2-6, with a possible D match to TRBD2 (6 bases). This CDR3 region has 17 residues. V was pared by 2 bases and J by 0 bases, with 11 bases between. CDR1 and CDR2 (germline): SEHNR, FQNEAQ (reference sequence). The CDR3 region has the DNA TGTGCCAGCAGCTTATGGGCGGGAACCTCTGGGGCCAACGTCCTGACTTTC. Its translation: CASSLWAGTSGANVLTF.

J is TRBJ2-7 and V is TRBV28; 8 positions match TRBD2. The V and J ends lost 10 bases and 6 bases, in that order; junction bases with no gene match: 11. Germline V gene lookup returns CDR1 MDHEN and CDR2 SYDVKM. This CDR3 spans 13 amino acids. Here the CDR3 reads CATLGTSFSEQYF. The CDR3 DNA follows: TGTGCCACCTTAGGGACTAGTTTCTCCGAGCAGTACTTC. Combining the CDR3 with reference TRBV28 and TRBJ2-7 gives the whole variable domain DVKVTQSSRYLVKRTGEKVFLECVQDMDHENMFWYRQDPGLGLRLIYFSYDVKMKEKGDIPEGYSVSREKKERFSLILESASTNQTSMYLCATLGTSFSEQYFGPGTRLTVT.

The chain carries TRBV7-2 and TRBJ2-3; 16 bases agree with TRBD2. Germline V gene sequence: CDR1 SGHTA, CDR2 FQGNSA. V was pared by 5 bases and J by 3 bases, with 5 bases of the junction left unmatched. CDR3 length: 17 residues. The CDR3 DNA is TGTGCCAGCAGCGCGGGACTAGCGGGGGGGAAGACAGATACGCAGTATTTT. Its translation is CASSAGLAGGKTDTQYF. Combining the CDR3 with reference TRBV7-2 and TRBJ2-3 gives the whole variable domain GAGVSQSPSNKVTEKGKDVELRCDPISGHTALYWYRQSLGQGLEFLIYFQGNSAPDKSGLPSDRFSAERTGGSVSTLTIQRTQQEDSAVYLCASSAGLAGGKTDTQYFGPGTRLTVL.

The chain carries TRBV6-1 and TRBJ1-1; D not certain. Per germline, CDR1 MNHNS and CDR2 SASEGT. V lost 4 bases and J lost 1, with 7 bases in between. The CDR3 has 13 amino acids. The CDR3 loop is CASSVSENTEAFF. The CDR3 DNA is TGTGCCAGCAGTGTTTCAGAGAACACTGAAGCTTTCTTT.

This clone has just a few counts. CDR3 DNA: TGTGCCAGCAGTTTGATGGTTATACGGGAGGCCCGCGAGCAGTACTTC. Translation gives CASSLMVIREAREQYF. This chain links TRBV28 with TRBJ2-7; 7 bases are a match to TRBD2. The CDR3 totals 16 residues. V lost 3 bases and J lost 6; bases outside the gene matches: 14. Germline V gives CDR1 MDHEN, CDR2 SYDVKM.

The gene calls are TRBV27 and TRBJ1-2, with 9 bases aligning to TRBD1. Losses at the gene ends were 4 bases for V and 7 bases for J; bases not matched to a gene: 7. This CDR3 spans 14 amino acids. Germline CDR1 reads MNHEY; CDR2 reads SMNVEV (reference sequence). CDR3 loop: CASSSWDRARGYTF. CDR3 sequence (DNA): TGTGCCAGCAGTTCTTGGGACAGGGCTCGTGGCTACACCTTC.

The chain links TRBV7-9 to TRBJ2-7, with D possibly TRBD1 on 6 matching bases. V was pared by 5 bases and J by 9 bases, with 20 bases between. Germline values: CDR1 SEHNR, CDR2 FQNEAQ (reference sequence). CDR3 size: 14 residues. Here the CDR3 DNA reads TGTGCCAGCAGCCCACGAGGGACACCGTCCCCGCAGTACTTC. This codes for CASSPRGTPSPQYF.

CDR3 DNA sequence: TGTGCCAGCTATGTTGGCGGGACCACCACAGATACGCAGTATTTT. Its translation: CASYVGGTTTDTQYF. This chain uses TRBV28 with TRBJ2-3; possible D gene TRBD2, 6 bases. With 8 bases removed from V and 2 bases from J, the gap between germline ends came to 17 bases. Germline values: CDR1 MDHEN, CDR2 SYDVKM. The CDR3 spans 15 residues.

Only a few counts were recorded for this clone. V gene TRBV30 combines with J gene TRBJ2-1; no clear D. V dropped 2 bases and J dropped 4 bases, with 9 bases sitting between them. The CDR3 contains 13 residues. Per germline, CDR1 GTSNPN and CDR2 SVGIG (reference sequence). The CDR3 region is CAWSMTRYNEQFF. The CDR3 DNA reads TGTGCCTGGAGTATGACACGGTACAATGAGCAGTTCTTC.

The genes are TRBV7-9 and TRBJ1-6; no firm D call. Germline loops: CDR1 SEHNR, CDR2 FQNEAQ (reference sequence). Trimming cost V 1 base and J 7 bases, with 5 bases left between them. The CDR3 is 13 residues long. The CDR3 sequence: CASSLVANSPLHF. The CDR3, as DNA: TGTGCCAGCAGCTTAGTAGCCAATTCACCCCTCCACTTT.

The V call is TRBV27, the J call TRBJ2-7; 7 bases map to TRBD1. The length of the CDR3 is 14 residues. Looked up from germline, CDR1 is MNHEY and CDR2 is SMNVEV (reference sequence). V lost 4 bases and J lost 6; bases outside the gene matches: 9. This chain's CDR3 is CASSSPPGGGEQYF. As DNA, the CDR3 is TGTGCCAGCAGTTCCCCGCCAGGGGGTGGCGAGCAGTACTTC.

There are a few counts of this clone. The chain combines TRBV28 with TRBJ2-1; 10 bases are shared with TRBD2. Germline CDR1 MDHEN, CDR2 SYDVKM. The CDR3 spans 15 residues. V shed 6 bases and J 3 bases; nucleotides not matched to a gene: 5. CDR3 in amino acids: CASRRAGGGYNEQFF. CDR3 DNA: TGTGCCAGCAGACGAGCGGGAGGGGGCTACAATGAGCAGTTCTTC.

In its sample, this clone was seen a few times. The chain combines TRBV30 with TRBJ1-1, with D possibly TRBD1 on 6 matching bases. V was clipped by 4 bases and J by 3 bases, with 12 bases between them. The CDR3 is 13 amino acids. Per germline, CDR1 GTSNPN and CDR2 SVGIG (reference sequence). The CDR3 region is CAWIAGAYTEAFF. The CDR3 region has the DNA TGTGCCTGGATAGCAGGGGCGTACACTGAAGCTTTCTTT.

In its sample, this clone was seen a few times. The J gene is TRBJ1-6, the V gene TRBV7-3; TRBD1 might be the D (5 bases). This CDR3 is 16 amino acids long. Germline CDR1 is SGHTA and CDR2 is FQGTGA. Between the trimmed V and J ends, which lost 2 bases and 10 bases, there was a span of 18 bases. CDR3 sequence: CASSLGTREGGSPLHF. CDR3 nucleotide sequence: TGTGCCAGCAGCTTAGGGACGCGCGAGGGAGGATCACCCCTCCACTTT.

This chain uses TRBV20-1 with TRBJ1-2; D is unresolved. Trimming pared 6 bases from V and 7 bases from J, leaving 12 bases between. CDR3 length: 11 residues. Per germline, CDR1 DFQATT and CDR2 SNEGSKA (reference sequence). Here the CDR3 reads CSARGIGGYTF. The CDR3 region has the DNA TGCAGTGCCCGGGGTATTGGTGGCTACACCTTC.